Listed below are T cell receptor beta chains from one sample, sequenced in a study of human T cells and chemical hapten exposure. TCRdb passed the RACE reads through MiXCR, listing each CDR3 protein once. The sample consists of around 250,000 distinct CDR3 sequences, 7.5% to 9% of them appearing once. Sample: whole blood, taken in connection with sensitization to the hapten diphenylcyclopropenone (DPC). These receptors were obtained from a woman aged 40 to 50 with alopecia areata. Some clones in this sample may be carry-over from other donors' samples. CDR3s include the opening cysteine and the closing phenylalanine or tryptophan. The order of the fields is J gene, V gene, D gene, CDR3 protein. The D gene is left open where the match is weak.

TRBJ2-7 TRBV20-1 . CSARAVISGSEQYF
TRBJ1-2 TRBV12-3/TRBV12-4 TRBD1 CASSTGQGYGYTF
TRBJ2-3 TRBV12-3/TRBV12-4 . CASSLNTDTQYF
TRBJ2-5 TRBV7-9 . CASSLSVWVRGQETQYF
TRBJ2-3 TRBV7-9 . CASSPGTLRPDTQYF
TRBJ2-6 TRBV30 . CAWIRGANVLTF
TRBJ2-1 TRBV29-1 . CSVEDLDRPPGGSSYNEQFF
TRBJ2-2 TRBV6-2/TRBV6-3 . CASRPGQIRNTGELFF
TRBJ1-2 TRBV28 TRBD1 CASRGQGSGSGYTF
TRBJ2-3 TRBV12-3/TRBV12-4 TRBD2 CASSFYGRAIDTQYF
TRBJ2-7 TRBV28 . CASSLTIGSYEQYF
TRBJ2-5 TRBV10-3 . CAISGRQQETQYF
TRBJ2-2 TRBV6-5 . CASSYGAVANTGELFF
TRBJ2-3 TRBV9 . CASSVIGASTDTQYF
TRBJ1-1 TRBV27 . CASTLLNGVTEAFF
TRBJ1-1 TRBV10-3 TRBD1 CAISEGTGLGGKDTEAFF
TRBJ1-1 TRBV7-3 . CASSLTAGLNTEAFF
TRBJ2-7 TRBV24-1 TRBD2 CATSGEGLAGVYEQYF
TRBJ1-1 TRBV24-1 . CATSDRGNRRTFF
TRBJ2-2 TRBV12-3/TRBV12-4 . CASSFGSANTGELFF
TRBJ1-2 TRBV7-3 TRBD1 CASSSGQGYGYTF
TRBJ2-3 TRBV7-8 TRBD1 CASSLIQGWGTDTQYF
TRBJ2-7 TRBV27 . CASSPRRVPDEQYF